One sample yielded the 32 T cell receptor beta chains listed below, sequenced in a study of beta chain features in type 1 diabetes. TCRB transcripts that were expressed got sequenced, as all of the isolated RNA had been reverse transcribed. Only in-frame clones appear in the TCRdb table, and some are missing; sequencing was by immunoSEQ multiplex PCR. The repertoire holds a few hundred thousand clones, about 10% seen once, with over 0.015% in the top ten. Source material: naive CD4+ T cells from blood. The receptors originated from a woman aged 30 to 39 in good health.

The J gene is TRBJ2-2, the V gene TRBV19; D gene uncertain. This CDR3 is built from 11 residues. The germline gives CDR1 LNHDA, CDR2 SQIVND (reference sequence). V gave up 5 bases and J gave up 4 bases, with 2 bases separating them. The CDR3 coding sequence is TGTGCCAGTAGTCGCACCGGGGAGCTGTTTTTT. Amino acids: CASSRTGELFF.

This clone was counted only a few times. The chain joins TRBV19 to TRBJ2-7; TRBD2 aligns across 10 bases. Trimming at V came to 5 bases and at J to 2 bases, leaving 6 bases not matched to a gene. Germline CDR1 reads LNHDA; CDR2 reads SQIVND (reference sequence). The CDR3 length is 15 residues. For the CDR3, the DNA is TGTGCCAGTAGTCTCGGGACTAGCGAAACCTACGAGCAGTACTTC. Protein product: CASSLGTSETYEQYF.

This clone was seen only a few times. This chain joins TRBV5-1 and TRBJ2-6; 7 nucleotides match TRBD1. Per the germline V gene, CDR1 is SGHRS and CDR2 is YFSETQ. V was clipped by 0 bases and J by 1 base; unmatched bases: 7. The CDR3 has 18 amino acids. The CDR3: CASSLAAQGVSGANVLTF. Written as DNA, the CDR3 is TGCGCCAGCAGCTTGGCTGCCCAGGGGGTTTCTGGGGCCAACGTCCTGACTTTC.

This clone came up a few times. As DNA, the CDR3 is TGCGCCAGCAGCCAACCGACTAGCGGGAGGGCCGCTGAGCAGTTCTTC. Translating it yields CASSQPTSGRAAEQFF. The rearrangement joins TRBV4-1 to TRBJ2-1, with TRBD2 matching over 14 bases. Trimming removed 2 bases from V and 9 bases from J; junction bases left unmatched: 6. The CDR3 length is 16 residues. Germline V CDR1 and CDR2: MGHRA, YSYEKL.

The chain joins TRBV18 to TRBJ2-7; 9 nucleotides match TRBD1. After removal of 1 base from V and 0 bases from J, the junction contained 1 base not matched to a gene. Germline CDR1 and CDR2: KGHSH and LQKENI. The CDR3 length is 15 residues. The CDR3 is CASSPQGQGSYEQYF. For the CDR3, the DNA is TGTGCCAGCTCACCACAGGGACAGGGCTCCTACGAGCAGTACTTC.

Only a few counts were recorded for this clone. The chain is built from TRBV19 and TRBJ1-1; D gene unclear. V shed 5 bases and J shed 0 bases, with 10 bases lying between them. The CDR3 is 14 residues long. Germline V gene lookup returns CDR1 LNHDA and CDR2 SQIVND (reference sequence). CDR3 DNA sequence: TGTGCCAGTAGTGAACAGAAGATGAACACTGAAGCTTTCTTT. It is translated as CASSEQKMNTEAFF.

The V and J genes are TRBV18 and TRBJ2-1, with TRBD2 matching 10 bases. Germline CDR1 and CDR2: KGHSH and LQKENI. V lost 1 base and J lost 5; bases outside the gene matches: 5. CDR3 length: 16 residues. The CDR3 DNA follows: TGTGCCAGCTCACCACAGCGGGAGGGCATCGACAATGAGCAGTTCTTC. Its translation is CASSPQREGIDNEQFF.

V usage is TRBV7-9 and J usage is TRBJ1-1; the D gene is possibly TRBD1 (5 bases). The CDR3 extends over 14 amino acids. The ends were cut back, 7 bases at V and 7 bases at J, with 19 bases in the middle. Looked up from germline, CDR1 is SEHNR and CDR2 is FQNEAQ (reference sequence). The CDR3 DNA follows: TGTGCCAGCACCCCAGGGCCAGGGCGGATTGAAGCTTTCTTT. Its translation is CASTPGPGRIEAFF.

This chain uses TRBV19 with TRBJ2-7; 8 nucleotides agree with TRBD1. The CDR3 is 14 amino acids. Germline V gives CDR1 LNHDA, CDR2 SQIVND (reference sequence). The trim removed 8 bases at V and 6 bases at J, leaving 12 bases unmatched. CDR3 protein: CASGPDRVGSEQYF. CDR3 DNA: TGTGCCAGTGGACCGGACAGGGTTGGAAGCGAGCAGTACTTC. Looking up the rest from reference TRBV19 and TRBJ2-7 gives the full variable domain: DGGITQSPKYLFRKEGQNVTLSCEQNLNHDAMYWYRQDPGQGLRLIYYSQIVNDFQKGDIAEGYSVSREKKESFPLTVTSAQKNPTAFYLCASGPDRVGSEQYFGPGTRLTVT.

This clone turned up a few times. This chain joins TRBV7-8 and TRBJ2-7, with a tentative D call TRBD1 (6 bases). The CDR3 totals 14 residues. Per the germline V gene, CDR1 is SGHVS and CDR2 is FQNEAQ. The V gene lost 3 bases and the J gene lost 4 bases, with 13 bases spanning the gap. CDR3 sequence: CASSFIPGDYEQYF. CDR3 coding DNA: TGTGCCAGCAGCTTTATCCCAGGGGATTACGAGCAGTACTTC. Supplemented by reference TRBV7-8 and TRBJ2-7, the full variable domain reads GAGVSQSPRYKVAKRGQDVALRCDPISGHVSLFWYQQALGQGPEFLTYFQNEAQLDKSGLPSDRFFAERPEGSVSTLKIQRTQQEDSAVYLCASSFIPGDYEQYFGPGTRLTVT.

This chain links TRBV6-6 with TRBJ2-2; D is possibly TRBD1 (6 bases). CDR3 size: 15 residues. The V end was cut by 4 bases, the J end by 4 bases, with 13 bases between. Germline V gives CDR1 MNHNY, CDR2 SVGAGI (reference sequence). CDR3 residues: CASSFPGTSTGELFF. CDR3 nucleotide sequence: TGTGCCAGCAGTTTCCCCGGGACAAGCACCGGGGAGCTGTTTTTT.

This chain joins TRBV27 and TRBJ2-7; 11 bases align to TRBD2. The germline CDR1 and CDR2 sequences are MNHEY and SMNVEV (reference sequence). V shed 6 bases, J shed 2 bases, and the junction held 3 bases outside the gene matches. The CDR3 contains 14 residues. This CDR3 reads CASRLAGATYEQYF. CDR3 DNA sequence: TGTGCCAGCAGACTAGCGGGAGCTACCTACGAGCAGTACTTC.

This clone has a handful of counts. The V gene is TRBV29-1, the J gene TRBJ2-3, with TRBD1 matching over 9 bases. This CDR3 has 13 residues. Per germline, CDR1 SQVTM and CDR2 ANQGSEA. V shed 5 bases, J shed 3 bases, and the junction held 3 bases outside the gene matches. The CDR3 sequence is CSVTTGGTDTQYF. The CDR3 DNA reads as TGCAGCGTTACGACAGGGGGTACAGATACGCAGTATTTT.

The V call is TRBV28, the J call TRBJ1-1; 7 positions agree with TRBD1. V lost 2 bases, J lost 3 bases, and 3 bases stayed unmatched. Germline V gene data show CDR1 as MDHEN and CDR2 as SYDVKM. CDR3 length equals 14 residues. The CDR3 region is CASSLADRHTEAFF. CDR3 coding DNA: TGTGCCAGCAGTTTAGCGGACAGGCACACTGAAGCTTTCTTT.

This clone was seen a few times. CDR3 bases: TGCGCCAGCAGCCAACCTTATCGGAGGGGGCTCTACAATGAGCAGTTCTTC. Translated: CASSQPYRRGLYNEQFF. The chain links TRBV5-1 to TRBJ2-1; D possibly corresponds to TRBD1 (7 bases). CDR1 and CDR2 from the germline V gene are SGHRS and YFSETQ. CDR3 length equals 17 residues. V lost 4 bases to trimming and J lost 3 bases, with 20 bases between them.

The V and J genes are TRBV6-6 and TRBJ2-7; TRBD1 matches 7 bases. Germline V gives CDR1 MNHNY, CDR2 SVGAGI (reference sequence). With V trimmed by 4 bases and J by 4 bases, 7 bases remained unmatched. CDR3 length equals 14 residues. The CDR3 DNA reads TGTGCCAGCAGTTTCGGGACAGCCCTTTACGAGCAGTACTTC. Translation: CASSFGTALYEQYF.

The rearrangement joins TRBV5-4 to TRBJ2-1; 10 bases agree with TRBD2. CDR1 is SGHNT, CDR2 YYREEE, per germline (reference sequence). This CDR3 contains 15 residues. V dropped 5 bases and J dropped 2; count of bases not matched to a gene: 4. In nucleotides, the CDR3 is TGTGCCAGCAGTTCAGCGGGAGGGGCCTACAATGAGCAGTTCTTC. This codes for CASSSAGGAYNEQFF.

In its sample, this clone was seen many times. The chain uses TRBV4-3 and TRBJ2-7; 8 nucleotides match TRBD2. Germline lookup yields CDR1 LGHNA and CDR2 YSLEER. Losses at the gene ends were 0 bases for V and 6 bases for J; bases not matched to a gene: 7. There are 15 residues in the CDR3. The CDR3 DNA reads TGCGCCAGCAGCCAAGATACTAGCGGCCCCCGCGAGCAGTACTTC. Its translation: CASSQDTSGPREQYF.

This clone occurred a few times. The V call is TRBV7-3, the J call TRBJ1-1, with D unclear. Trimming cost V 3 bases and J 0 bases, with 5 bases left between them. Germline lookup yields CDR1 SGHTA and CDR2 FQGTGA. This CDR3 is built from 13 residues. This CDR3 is CASSFSVNTEAFF. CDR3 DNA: TGTGCCAGCAGCTTTTCGGTGAACACTGAAGCTTTCTTT.

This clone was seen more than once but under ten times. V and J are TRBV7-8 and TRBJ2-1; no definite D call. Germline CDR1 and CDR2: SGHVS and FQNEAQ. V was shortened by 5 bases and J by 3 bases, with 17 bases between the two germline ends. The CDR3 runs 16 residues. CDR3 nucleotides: TGTGCCAGCAGCCCAGGCCTTGAACCAAGCTACAATGAGCAGTTCTTC. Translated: CASSPGLEPSYNEQFF.

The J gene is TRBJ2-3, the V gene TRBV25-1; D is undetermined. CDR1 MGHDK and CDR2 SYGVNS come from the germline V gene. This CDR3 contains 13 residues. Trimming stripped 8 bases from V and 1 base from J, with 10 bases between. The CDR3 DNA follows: TGTGCCAGCTCCGAGATCGGCACAGATACGCAGTATTTT. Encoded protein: CASSEIGTDTQYF. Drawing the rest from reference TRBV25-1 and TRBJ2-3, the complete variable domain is EADIYQTPRYLVIGTGKKITLECSQTMGHDKMYWYQQDPGMELHLIHYSYGVNSTEKGDLSSESTVSRIRTEHFPLTLESARPSHTSQYLCASSEIGTDTQYFGPGTRLTVL.

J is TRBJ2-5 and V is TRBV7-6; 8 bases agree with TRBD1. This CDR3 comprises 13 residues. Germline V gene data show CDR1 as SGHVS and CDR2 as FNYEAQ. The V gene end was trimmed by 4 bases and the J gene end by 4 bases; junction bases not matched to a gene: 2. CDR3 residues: CASSSTGGETQYF. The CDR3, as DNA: TGTGCCAGCAGCTCTACAGGGGGAGAGACCCAGTACTTC.

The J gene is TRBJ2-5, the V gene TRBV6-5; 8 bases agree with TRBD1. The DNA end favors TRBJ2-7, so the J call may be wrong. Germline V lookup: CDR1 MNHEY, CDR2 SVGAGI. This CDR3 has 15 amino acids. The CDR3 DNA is TGTGCCAGCACGCCGGACAGGGCAGTCTCCTACGAGCAGTACTTC. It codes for CASTPDRAVSYEQYF.

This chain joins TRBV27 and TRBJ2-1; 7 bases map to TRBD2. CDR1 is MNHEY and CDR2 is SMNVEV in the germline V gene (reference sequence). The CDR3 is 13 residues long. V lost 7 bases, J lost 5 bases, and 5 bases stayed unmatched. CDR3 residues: CASIGTTNNEQFF. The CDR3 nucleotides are TGTGCCAGCATCGGGACTACAAACAATGAGCAGTTCTTC.

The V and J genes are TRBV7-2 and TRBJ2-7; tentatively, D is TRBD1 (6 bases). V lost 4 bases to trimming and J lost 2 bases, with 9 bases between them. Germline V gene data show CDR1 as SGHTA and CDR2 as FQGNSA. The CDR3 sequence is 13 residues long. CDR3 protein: CASSSRTAYEQYF. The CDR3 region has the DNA TGTGCCAGCAGCTCGCGGACAGCCTACGAGCAGTACTTC.

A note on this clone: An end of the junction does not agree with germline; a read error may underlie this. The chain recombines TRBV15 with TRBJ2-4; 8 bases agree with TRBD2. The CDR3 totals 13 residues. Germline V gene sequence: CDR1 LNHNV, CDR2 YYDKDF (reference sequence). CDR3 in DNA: TGTGCCACCAGCAGAGATCGGCGGGAGGCCGCGGGGTTC. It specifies CATSRDRREAAGF. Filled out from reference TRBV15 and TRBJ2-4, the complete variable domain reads DAMVIQNPRYQVTQFGKPVTLSCSQTLNHNVMYWYQQKSSQAPKLLFHYYDKDFNNEADTPDNFQSRRPNTSFCFLDIRSPGLGDTAMYLCATSRDRREAAGFGAGTRLSVL.

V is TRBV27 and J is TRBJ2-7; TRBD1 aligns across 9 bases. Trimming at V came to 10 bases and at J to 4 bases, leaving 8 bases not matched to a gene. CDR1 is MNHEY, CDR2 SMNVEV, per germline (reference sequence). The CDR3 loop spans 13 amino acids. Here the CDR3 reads CAICGTGRYEQYF. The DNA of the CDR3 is TGTGCCATATGTGGGACAGGGAGATACGAGCAGTACTTC.

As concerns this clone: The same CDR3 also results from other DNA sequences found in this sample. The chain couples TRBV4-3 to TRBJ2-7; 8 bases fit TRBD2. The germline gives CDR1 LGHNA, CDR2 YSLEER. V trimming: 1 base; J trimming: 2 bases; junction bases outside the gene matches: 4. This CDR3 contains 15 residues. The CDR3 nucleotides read TGCGCCAGCAGCCAAGGTACTAGCGGAACCTACGAGCAGTACTTC. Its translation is CASSQGTSGTYEQYF.

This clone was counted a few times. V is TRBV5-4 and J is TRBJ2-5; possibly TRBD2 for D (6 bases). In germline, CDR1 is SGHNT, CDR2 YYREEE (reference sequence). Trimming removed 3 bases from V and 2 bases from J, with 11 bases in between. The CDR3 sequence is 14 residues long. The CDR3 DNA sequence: TGTGCCAGCAGCTCGGGGGACCAACAAGAGACCCAGTACTTC. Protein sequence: CASSSGDQQETQYF.

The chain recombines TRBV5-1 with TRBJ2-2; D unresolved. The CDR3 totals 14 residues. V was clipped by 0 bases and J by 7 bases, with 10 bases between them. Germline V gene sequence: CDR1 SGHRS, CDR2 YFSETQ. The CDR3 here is CASSLGLGIGELFF. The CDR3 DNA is TGCGCCAGCAGCTTGGGGCTAGGTATCGGGGAGCTGTTTTTT.

CDR3 DNA: TGCGCCAGCAGCCAAGAGTGGAAAGGGCTAGCGTCCAGCACAGATACGCAGTATTTT. Its translation: CASSQEWKGLASSTDTQYF. This chain connects TRBV4-3 to TRBJ2-3, with D tentatively TRBD2 (6 bases). Trimming shortened V by 0 bases and J by 0 bases, and 19 bases separated the two germline ends. Germline CDR1 is LGHNA and CDR2 is YSLEER. CDR3 length equals 19 residues.

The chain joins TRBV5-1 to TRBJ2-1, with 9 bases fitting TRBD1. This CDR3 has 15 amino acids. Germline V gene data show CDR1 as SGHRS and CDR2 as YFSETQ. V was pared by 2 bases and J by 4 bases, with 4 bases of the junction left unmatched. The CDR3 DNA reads TGCGCCAGCAGCTTCGGACAGGGGACTTACAATGAGCAGTTCTTC. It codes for CASSFGQGTYNEQFF.